This T cell receptor beta chain was identified in a study of CD4 T cells in relation to SARS-CoV-2 and coronaviruses. Study-wide context: PBMCs were cultured with antigen for nine to ten days before TCR beta sequencing.

With regard to this clone: Its antigen is unidentified.

CDR1 is MNHEY and CDR2 is SVGAGI in the germline V gene. Trimming removed 7 bases from V and 4 bases from J, with 14 bases in between. There are 14 residues in the CDR3. TCRdb's copy holds only in-frame clones and misses some; the assay was immunoSEQ multiplex PCR. This sample has about 36,000 clones, with 65% to 80% found just once. The sequence derives from an adult with COVID-19. Material for sequencing was memory CD4+ T cells from PBMCs, cultured in vitro. V and J are TRBV6-5 and TRBJ2-1, with a weak D call TRBD2 (6 bases). The CDR3 bases are TGTGCCAGCAAAGGTGGTAGCGGATACAATGAGCAGTTCTTC. Amino acid sequence: CASKGGSGYNEQFF.